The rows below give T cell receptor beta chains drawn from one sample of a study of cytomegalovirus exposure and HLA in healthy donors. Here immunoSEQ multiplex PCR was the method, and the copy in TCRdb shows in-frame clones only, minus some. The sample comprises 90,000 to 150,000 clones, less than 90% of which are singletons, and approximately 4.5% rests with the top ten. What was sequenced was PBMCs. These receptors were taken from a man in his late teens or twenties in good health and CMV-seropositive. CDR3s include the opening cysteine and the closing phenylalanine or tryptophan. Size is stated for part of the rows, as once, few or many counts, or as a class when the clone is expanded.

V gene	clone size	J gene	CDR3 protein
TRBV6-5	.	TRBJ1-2	CASSYSRDTLYGYTF
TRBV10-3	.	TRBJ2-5	CAISEGMGPSRQETQYF
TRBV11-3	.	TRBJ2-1	CASSFGRRATSNEQFF
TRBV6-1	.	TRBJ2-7	CASSFRSTSSYEQYF
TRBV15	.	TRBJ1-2	CATSDRRGDYGYTF
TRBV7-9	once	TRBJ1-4	CASSLATREKLFF
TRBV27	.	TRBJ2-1	CASSLLRGDEQFF
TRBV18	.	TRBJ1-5	CASSPDTGDYQPQHF
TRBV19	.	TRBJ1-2	CASSFQGWTNYGYTF
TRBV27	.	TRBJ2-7	CASSLLGTAGTYEQYF
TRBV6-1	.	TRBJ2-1	CASSPGLANNEQFF
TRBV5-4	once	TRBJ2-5	CASSLAGQSQETQYF
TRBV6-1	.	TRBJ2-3	CASSEALYSMTDTQYF
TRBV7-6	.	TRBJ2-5	CASSLRNRGQETQYF
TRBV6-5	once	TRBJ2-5	CASSYLGGQETQYF
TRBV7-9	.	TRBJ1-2	CASSLSGGANYGYTF
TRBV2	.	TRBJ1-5	CASREGWGYQPQHF
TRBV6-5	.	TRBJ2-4	CASSYVPQDIQYF
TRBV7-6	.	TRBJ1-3	CASSVVATGPNSGNTIYF
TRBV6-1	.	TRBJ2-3	CASSEVSGGADTQYF
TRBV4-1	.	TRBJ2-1	CASSHSGRNEQFF
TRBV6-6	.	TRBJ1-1	CASSPLQGWNTEAFF
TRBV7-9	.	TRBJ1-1	CASSLSDRANTEAFF
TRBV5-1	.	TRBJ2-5	CASSLGTGEETQYF
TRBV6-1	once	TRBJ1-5	CASSEAMGQPRNQPQHF
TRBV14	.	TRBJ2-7	CASSQDLAGGYYEQYF
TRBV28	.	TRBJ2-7	CASRRQRGRGEQYF
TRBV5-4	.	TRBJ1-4	CASKKRGQAGTNEKLFF
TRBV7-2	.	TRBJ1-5	CASSFGGYSNQPQHF
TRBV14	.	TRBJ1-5	CASSQGVWGGKGPKPQHF
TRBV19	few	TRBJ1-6	CASSIDLNSPLHF
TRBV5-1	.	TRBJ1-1	CASSLDRPNTEAFF
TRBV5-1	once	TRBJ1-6	CASSLGEGTANSPLHF
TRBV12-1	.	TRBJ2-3	CASSFPLGTSTDTQYF
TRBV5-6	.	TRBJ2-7	CASSNRKRLAVYEQYF
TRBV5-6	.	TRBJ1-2	CASSSGPAYYYGYTF
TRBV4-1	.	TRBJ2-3	CASVLQGTDTQYF
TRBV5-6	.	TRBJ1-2	CASSLAAGNLGYTF
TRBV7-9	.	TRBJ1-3	CASSLEGVTIYF
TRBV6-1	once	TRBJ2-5	CASSMGGRKETQYF
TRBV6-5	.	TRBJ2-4	CASSTTGSYIQYF
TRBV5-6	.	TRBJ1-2	CASRVGGQGNYGYTF
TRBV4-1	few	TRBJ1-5	CASSQHDRSDQPQHF
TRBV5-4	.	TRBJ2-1	CASSLSGGSYNEQFF
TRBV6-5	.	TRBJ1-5	CASGFRAYQPQHF
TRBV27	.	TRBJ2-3	CASSLGGDTQYF
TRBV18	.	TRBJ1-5	CASSPTAGTDNQPQHF
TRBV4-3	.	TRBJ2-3	CASSQETRGAWGTDTQYF
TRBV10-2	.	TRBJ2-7	CASSESTGAYEQYF
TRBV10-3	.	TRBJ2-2	CAIRIPGLAGGPGELFF
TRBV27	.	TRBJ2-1	CASSAYWYNEQFF
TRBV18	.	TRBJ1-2	CASSHTTNYGYTF